This T cell receptor beta chain was documented in a study of blood T cells in healthy people across ages. Study outcomes and limitations: The recorded TCR beta diversity per million T cells decreased in a roughly linear manner with age.

In each sample, at least 6 million PBMCs were isolated. Through a sample-barcoded 5' primer and a J-beta primer mix, a second PCR was run for about 6 to 11 cycles. Researchers report that a template-switch adaptor with 12 random nucleotides tagged each cDNA molecule. TCRdb re-called the 5' RACE reads through MiXCR, storing one row per CDR3 protein. The profile shows approximately 1.5 million distinct CDR3 sequences, about 31% of them singletons. This clonotype was observed at least ten times. The antigen remains unidentified. Relative to the germline gene, one junction end is altered; a read error may explain this. This TCR derives from a woman in her twenties or thirties in good health. The sequencing input was blood.

The CDR3 sequence is CASSLDSIYEQYF. The CDR3, as DNA: TGTGCCAGCAGCTTGGACAGTATCTACGAGCAGTACTTC. The chain couples TRBV5-1 to TRBJ2-7, with D possibly being TRBD1 (6 bases). CDR1 and CDR2 from the germline V gene are SGHRS and YFSETQ. This CDR3 comprises 13 residues.